What follows are 22 T cell receptor beta chains derived from one specimen sequenced in a study of human T cells and chemical hapten exposure. Time point specified: healthy volunteer bleed at 6 weeks. The authors extracted total RNA from unfractionated whole blood. TCRdb itself ran the RACE reads through MiXCR, one entry per CDR3 protein. There are roughly 75,000 distinct CDR3 sequences in the sample; 8.5% to 10% occur only once, and around 1.7% lies in the top ten. Source material: whole blood. All receptors come from a female donor in good health. Some clones in this sample may be carry-over from other donors' samples.

The V and J genes are TRBV5-6 and TRBJ1-2; no firm D call. Germline assignment: CDR1 SGHDT and CDR2 YYEEEE. V lost 4 bases and J 7 bases, leaving 8 bases between the germline ends. This CDR3 spans 11 amino acids. As DNA, the CDR3 is TGTGCCAGCAGCCTGGTGGGTGGCTACACCTTC. Translating it yields CASSLVGGYTF. The full variable domain, rest sourced from reference TRBV5-6 and TRBJ1-2, is DAGVTQSPTHLIKTRGQQVTLRCSPKSGHDTVSWYQQALGQGPQFIFQYYEEEERQRGNFPDRFSGHQFPNYSSELNVNALLLGDSALYLCASSLVGGYTFGSGTRLTVV.

This clonotype has a count of ten or more. The chain joins TRBV7-3 to TRBJ1-2; 7 positions match TRBD1. Trimming cost V 4 bases and J 2 bases; bases outside gene matches: 13. CDR3 size: 17 residues. Germline V gene sequence: CDR1 SGHTA, CDR2 FQGTGA. CDR3 region: CASSSRGDVRGNYGYTF. The CDR3 nucleotides read TGTGCCAGCAGCTCCCGCGGTGATGTCAGGGGGAACTATGGCTACACCTTC.

This clonotype was detected only a few times. The V gene is TRBV12-3 or TRBV12-4, the J gene TRBJ1-2; D is undetermined. The CDR3 length is 14 residues. V dropped 3 bases and J dropped 5 bases, with 13 bases sitting between them. CDR3 amino acids: CASSFDHQVYGYTF. DNA for the CDR3: TGTGCCAGCAGTTTTGACCATCAAGTGTATGGCTACACCTTC.

This rearrangement joins TRBV24-1 to TRBJ1-2; D is unclear. This CDR3 has 13 residues. Per the germline V gene, CDR1 is KGHDR and CDR2 is SFDVKD. Trimming shortened V by 3 bases and J by 4 bases, and 8 bases separated the two germline ends. Here the CDR3 reads CATSDPRTYGYTF. CDR3 nucleotides: TGTGCCACCAGTGATCCAAGGACCTATGGCTACACCTTC.

This clonotype was detected only a few times. The genes are TRBV24-1 and TRBJ2-6; D unresolved. Germline V CDR1 and CDR2: KGHDR, SFDVKD. V dropped 7 bases and J dropped 0 bases, with 3 bases sitting between them. This CDR3 contains 13 residues. The CDR3 region has the DNA TGTGCCACCAGGGCCTCTGGGGCCAACGTCCTGACTTTC. It translates to CATRASGANVLTF.

This clonotype came up a few times. The chain joins TRBV12-3 or TRBV12-4 to TRBJ1-6, with D tentatively TRBD1 (5 bases). This CDR3 has 15 amino acids. V shed 4 bases and J shed 6 bases, with 13 bases lying between them. The CDR3 coding sequence is TGTGCCAGCAGTTCCACCAGGGCCCGTAATTCACCCCTCCACTTT. This translates into CASSSTRARNSPLHF.

V is TRBV12-3 or TRBV12-4 and J is TRBJ2-1, with 7 positions matching TRBD1. CDR3 length: 14 residues. Germline trimming cut 6 bases from V and 4 bases from J; bases unmatched to any gene: 6. In nucleotides, the CDR3 is TGTGCCAGCAGACTACAGGGGACATACAATGAGCAGTTCTTC. The encoded protein is CASRLQGTYNEQFF.

In this sample, this clonotype turned up many times. This sequence joins TRBV20-1 and TRBJ2-7; D is perhaps TRBD1 (6 bases). In germline, CDR1 is DFQATT, CDR2 SNEGSKA (reference sequence). The CDR3 totals 14 residues. The V end lost 0 bases, the J end lost 4 bases, and 13 bases lay between the germline ends. The CDR3 DNA sequence: TGCAGTGCTAGAGATAATACAGGGATATACGAGCAGTACTTC. Translation: CSARDNTGIYEQYF.

This clonotype was counted at least ten times. V usage is TRBV28 and J usage is TRBJ2-7; D is possibly TRBD1 or TRBD2 (5 bases each). Trimming stripped 7 bases from V and 7 bases from J, with 17 bases between. The CDR3 covers 13 residues. Germline V lookup: CDR1 MDHEN, CDR2 SYDVKM. CDR3 residues: CASTEGIVWEQYF. The CDR3 DNA follows: TGTGCCAGCACCGAGGGGATTGTCTGGGAGCAGTACTTC.

In this sample, this clonotype turned up many times. The J gene is TRBJ1-5, the V gene TRBV6-2 or TRBV6-3; possible D gene TRBD1, 5 bases. The CDR3 extends over 16 amino acids. Germline lookup yields CDR1 MNHEY and CDR2 SVGEGT. Trimming left V 0 bases short and J 1 base short, with 10 bases between. Here the CDR3 reads CASSYSRGVSNQPQHF. Here the CDR3 DNA reads TGTGCCAGCAGTTACTCGCGGGGGGTCAGCAATCAGCCCCAGCATTTT.

This clonotype appeared a few times. The V and J genes are TRBV7-2 and TRBJ2-3, with D hard to call. The CDR3 is 13 residues long. Germline values: CDR1 SGHTA, CDR2 FQGNSA. V was trimmed by 2 bases and J by 0 bases, leaving 3 bases between them. The CDR3 nucleotides read TGTGCCAGCAGCTTACCTAGCACAGATACGCAGTATTTT. It codes for CASSLPSTDTQYF.

This clonotype was detected ten times or more. The chain links TRBV28 to TRBJ2-7, with 7 bases identical to TRBD1. Looked up from germline, CDR1 is MDHEN and CDR2 is SYDVKM. Germline trimming cut 5 bases from V and 5 bases from J; bases unmatched to any gene: 6. The CDR3 totals 13 residues. The CDR3 nucleotides are TGTGCCAGCAGTGAAACGACAGGGCACGAGCAGTACTTC. It codes for CASSETTGHEQYF.

There are many counts of this clonotype. J is TRBJ2-2 and V is TRBV10-3, with 8 bases aligning to TRBD1. The V gene end was trimmed by 6 bases and the J gene end by 2 bases; junction bases not matched to a gene: 2. The CDR3 runs 14 residues. Germline CDR1 reads ENHRY; CDR2 reads SYGVKD. CDR3 amino acids: CAIRGQGNTGELFF. For the CDR3, the DNA is TGTGCCATCAGAGGACAGGGTAACACCGGGGAGCTGTTTTTT.

This clonotype was seen only a few times. The chain has TRBV29-1 and TRBJ1-2; TRBD1 might be the D (6 bases). The CDR3 runs to 16 residues. Trimming removed 0 bases at V and 5 bases at J, with 19 bases between. Germline CDR1 reads SQVTM; CDR2 reads ANQGSEA. This CDR3 is CSVEDQGQRDVYGYTF. CDR3 sequence (DNA): TGCAGCGTTGAAGACCAAGGACAGCGGGACGTATATGGCTACACCTTC. Based on the CDR3 plus reference TRBV29-1 and TRBJ1-2, the full variable domain is SAVISQKPSRDICQRGTSLTIQCQVDSQVTMMFWYRQQPGQSLTLIATANQGSEATYESGFVIDKFPISRPNLTFSTLTVSNMSPEDSSIYLCSVEDQGQRDVYGYTFGSGTRLTVV.

About this clonotype itself: Relative to the germline gene, one junction end is altered; a read error may explain this. Written as DNA, the CDR3 is TGTGCCAGCGGCATATCTGGACAGGGGGGTTCACCCCTCAACTTT. Translating it yields CASGISGQGGSPLNF. The rearrangement joins TRBV9 to TRBJ1-6; 10 bases match TRBD1. CDR1 and CDR2 from the germline V gene are SGDLS and YYNGEE. The CDR3 is made up of 15 amino acids.

This clonotype was seen only a few times. The chain uses TRBV6-5 and TRBJ1-6, with a possible D match to TRBD1 (5 bases). The CDR3 length is 11 residues. Germline V gene sequence: CDR1 MNHEY, CDR2 SVGAGI. The V and J ends lost 5 bases and 13 bases respectively, with 9 bases between them. DNA of the CDR3: TGTGCCAGCAGTCCTGGGGGGCCCCTCCACTTT. It is translated as CASSPGGPLHF.

The gene calls are TRBV5-1 and TRBJ1-6; D is unclear. Trimming took off 0 bases at V and 0 bases at J, with 7 bases between the two ends. The germline CDR1 and CDR2 sequences are SGHRS and YFSETQ. The CDR3 contains 16 residues. The CDR3 protein is CASSLDLLSYNSPLHF. Here the CDR3 DNA reads TGCGCCAGCAGCTTGGATCTGCTCTCCTATAATTCACCCCTCCACTTT.

This clonotype showed up many times. The chain has TRBV12-3 or TRBV12-4 and TRBJ1-3; no clear D. The CDR3 covers 11 residues. The V end was cut by 5 bases, the J end by 7 bases, with 6 bases between. Here the CDR3 DNA reads TGTGCCAGCAGTCCGGCGAACACCATATATTTT. It translates to CASSPANTIYF.

This clonotype was recorded a few times. This chain joins TRBV29-1 and TRBJ2-3; 8 nucleotides align to TRBD1. J lost 2 bases, V lost 8 bases, and 9 bases had no gene match. The CDR3 has 14 residues. The germline gives CDR1 SQVTM, CDR2 ANQGSEA. CDR3 residues: CSHVRDRNTDTQYF. For the CDR3, the DNA is TGCAGCCATGTAAGGGACAGGAACACAGATACGCAGTATTTT.

This clonotype has at least ten counts. The chain links TRBV5-1 to TRBJ2-7; TRBD1 aligns across 7 bases. This CDR3 contains 15 residues. Germline CDR1 SGHRS, CDR2 YFSETQ. The trim removed 2 bases at V and 5 bases at J, leaving 10 bases unmatched. The CDR3: CASSFKQGIADEQYF. The CDR3 DNA reads as TGCGCCAGCAGCTTTAAACAGGGGATCGCGGACGAGCAGTACTTC.

This clonotype was seen a few times. The rearrangement links TRBV2 to TRBJ1-1; unclear D gene. This CDR3 spans 13 amino acids. V gave up 0 bases and J gave up 6 bases, with 8 bases separating them. Per germline, CDR1 SNHLY and CDR2 FYNNEI. The CDR3 region has the DNA TGTGCCAGCAGTGAAGCGCTTCGTGCTGAAGCTTTCTTT. Translating it yields CASSEALRAEAFF.

There are many counts of this clonotype. The chain employs TRBV4-2 and TRBJ1-1; TRBD1 is a possible D gene (5 bases). The germline gives CDR1 LGHNA, CDR2 YNFKEQ. CDR3 size: 14 residues. V dropped 0 bases and J dropped 4 bases, with 9 bases sitting between them. In DNA form, the CDR3 reads TGTGCCAGCAGCCAAGATCCCGGGACCACTGAAGCTTTCTTT. Its translation is CASSQDPGTTEAFF.